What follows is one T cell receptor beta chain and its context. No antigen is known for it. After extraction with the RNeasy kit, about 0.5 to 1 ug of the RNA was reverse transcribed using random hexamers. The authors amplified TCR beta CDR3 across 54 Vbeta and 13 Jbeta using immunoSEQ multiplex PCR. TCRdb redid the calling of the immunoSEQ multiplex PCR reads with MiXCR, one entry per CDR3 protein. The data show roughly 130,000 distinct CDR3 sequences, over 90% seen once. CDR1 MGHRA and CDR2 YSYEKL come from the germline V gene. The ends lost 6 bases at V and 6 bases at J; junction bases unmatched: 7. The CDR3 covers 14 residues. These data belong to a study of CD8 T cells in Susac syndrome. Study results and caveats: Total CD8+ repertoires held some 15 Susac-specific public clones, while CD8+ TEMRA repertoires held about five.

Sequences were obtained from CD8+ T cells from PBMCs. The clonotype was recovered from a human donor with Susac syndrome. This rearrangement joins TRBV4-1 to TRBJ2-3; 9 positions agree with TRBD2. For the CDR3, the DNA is TGCGCCAGCAGTTTCCTAGCGGGGTCGGATACGCAGTATTTT. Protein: CASSFLAGSDTQYF.